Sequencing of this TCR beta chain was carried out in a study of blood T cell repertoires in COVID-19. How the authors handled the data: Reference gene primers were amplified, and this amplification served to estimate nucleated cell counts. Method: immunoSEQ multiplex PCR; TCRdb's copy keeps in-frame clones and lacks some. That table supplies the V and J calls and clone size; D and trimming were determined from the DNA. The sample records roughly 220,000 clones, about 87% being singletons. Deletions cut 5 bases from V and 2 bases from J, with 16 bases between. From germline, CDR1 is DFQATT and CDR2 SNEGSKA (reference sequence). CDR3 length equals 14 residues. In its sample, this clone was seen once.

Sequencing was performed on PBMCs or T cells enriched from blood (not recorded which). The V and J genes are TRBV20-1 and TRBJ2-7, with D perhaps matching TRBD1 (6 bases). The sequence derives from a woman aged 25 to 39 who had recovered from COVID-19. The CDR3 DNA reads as TGCAGTGCTTGTGGGACAACGACTGCCTACGAGCAGTACTTC. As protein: CSACGTTTAYEQYF.